These 17 T cell receptor beta chains came from one sample sequenced in a study of blood T cell repertoires in COVID-19. Repertoires were generated with immunoSEQ multiplex PCR, while TCRdb's copy carries only in-frame clones and drops some. Of about 430,000 clones listed, 85% to 90% are singletons. Sequenced input: PBMCs or T cells enriched from blood (not recorded which). These receptors were collected from a young man who had recovered from COVID-19.

V and J are TRBV3-1 (or the pseudogene TRBV3-2) and TRBJ2-2, with TRBD2 matching 9 bases. From germline, CDR1 is LGHDT and CDR2 YNNKEL (reference sequence). V was pared by 4 bases and J by 8 bases, with 5 bases of the junction left unmatched. The CDR3 has 14 amino acids. The CDR3 region is CASSLSSGRGELFF. In nucleotides, the CDR3 is TGTGCCAGCAGCCTAAGTAGCGGGAGAGGGGAGCTGTTTTTT.

V gene TRBV28 combines with J gene TRBJ1-5; D is perhaps TRBD1 (6 bases). Trimming removed 6 bases from V and 2 bases from J, with 14 bases in between. The CDR3 consists of 15 residues. The germline V gene encodes CDR1 MDHEN and CDR2 SYDVKM. The CDR3 bases are TGTGCCAGCAGAAAAACAGGGTGGGGCAATCAGCCCCAGCATTTT. Translating it yields CASRKTGWGNQPQHF. The full variable domain, with the rest looked up from reference TRBV28 and TRBJ1-5, is DVKVTQSSRYLVKRTGEKVFLECVQDMDHENMFWYRQDPGLGLRLIYFSYDVKMKEKGDIPEGYSVSREKKERFSLILESASTNQTSMYLCASRKTGWGNQPQHFGDGTRLSIL.

The V and J genes are TRBV5-4 and TRBJ1-2; the D is unclear. The germline V gene encodes CDR1 SGHNT and CDR2 YYREEE (reference sequence). With 4 bases removed from V and 4 bases from J, the gap between germline ends came to 11 bases. The CDR3 covers 13 residues. The chain's CDR3 is CASSAVGVYGYTF. The CDR3 DNA sequence: TGTGCCAGCAGCGCGGTCGGGGTCTATGGCTACACCTTC.

V usage is TRBV5-1 and J usage is TRBJ2-2; 8 bases match TRBD1. The J segment lost 3 bases and the V segment lost 2 bases, leaving 6 bases of the junction unmatched. CDR3 size: 16 residues. Germline V gene data show CDR1 as SGHRS and CDR2 as YFSETQ. The CDR3 DNA follows: TGCGCCAGCAGCTTCCTTGGGACAGGATACACCGGGGAGCTGTTTTTT. Translated: CASSFLGTGYTGELFF.

The chain is built from TRBV3-1 (or the pseudogene TRBV3-2) and TRBJ2-3; a possible D gene is TRBD2 (5 bases). This CDR3 has 14 amino acids. V lost 4 bases and J lost 1, with 9 bases in between. Per the germline V gene, CDR1 is LGHDT and CDR2 is YNNKEL (reference sequence). The CDR3 DNA reads TGTGCCAGCAGCCCGGGATTGGGCACAGATACGCAGTATTTT. It encodes CASSPGLGTDTQYF.

The chain uses TRBV5-1 and TRBJ2-6; D is possibly TRBD1 (5 bases). The CDR3 has 15 amino acids. CDR1 is SGHRS, CDR2 YFSETQ, per germline. V gave up 4 bases and J gave up 2 bases, with 10 bases separating them. CDR3: CASSVTGTGANVLTF. DNA for the CDR3: TGCGCCAGCAGCGTAACAGGTACTGGGGCCAACGTCCTGACTTTC.

This rearrangement joins TRBV10-1 to TRBJ2-3, with a possible D match to TRBD2 (5 bases). The CDR3 length is 12 residues. Per germline, CDR1 WNHNN and CDR2 SYGVQD (reference sequence). Trimming pared 6 bases from V and 2 bases from J, leaving 6 bases between. For the CDR3, the DNA is TGCGCCAGCAGCGGGGACACAGATACGCAGTATTTT. Translated, it gives CASSGDTDTQYF.

The chain has TRBV5-1 and TRBJ2-6; 7 positions agree with TRBD1. Germline-derived CDR1 and CDR2 are SGHRS and YFSETQ. V lost 4 bases, J lost 2 bases, and 6 bases stayed unmatched. The CDR3 covers 16 residues. The CDR3: CASSTSDRAGANVLTF. CDR3 coding DNA: TGCGCCAGCAGCACGTCAGACAGGGCTGGGGCCAACGTCCTGACTTTC.

This clone appeared a single time. The chain couples TRBV7-9 to TRBJ2-1; no definite D call. CDR1 SEHNR and CDR2 FQNEAQ come from the germline V gene (reference sequence). This CDR3 has 12 amino acids. Trimming stripped 1 base from V and 8 bases from J, with 6 bases between. DNA for the CDR3: TGTGCCAGCAGCTTAGTTAGCTATGAGCAGTTCTTC. This encodes CASSLVSYEQFF.

This clone showed up just once. The chain carries TRBV24-1 and TRBJ2-3; TRBD1 aligns across 9 bases. The CDR3 extends over 15 amino acids. J was trimmed by 5 bases and V by 10 bases; bases with no gene match: 12. Per the germline V gene, CDR1 is KGHDR and CDR2 is SFDVKD. CDR3 sequence (DNA): TGTGCCACTAGTAAGGGACAGGGACGGGGAGATACGCAGTATTTT. This gives the protein CATSKGQGRGDTQYF.

CDR3 residues: CASITGSNQPQHF. As DNA, the CDR3 is TGCGCCAGCATTACGGGGAGCAATCAGCCCCAGCATTTT. V gene TRBV10-1 combines with J gene TRBJ1-5; the D is unclear. The germline V and J ends were trimmed by 7 bases and 1 base, with 8 bases remaining between them. CDR1 is WNHNN and CDR2 is SYGVQD in the germline V gene (reference sequence). The CDR3 consists of 13 residues.

The CDR3, as DNA: TGTGCCAGCTCAGGGGACAGCCGGGGGCCTTATGGCTACACCTTC. Translated: CASSGDSRGPYGYTF. This chain connects TRBV18 to TRBJ1-2, with TRBD1 matching over 7 bases. The CDR3 runs 15 residues. Germline values: CDR1 KGHSH, CDR2 LQKENI. Losses at the gene ends were 5 bases for V and 5 bases for J; bases not matched to a gene: 11.

This sequence joins TRBV18 and TRBJ1-4, with 9 bases fitting TRBD1. The germline V gene encodes CDR1 KGHSH and CDR2 LQKENI. The CDR3 loop spans 15 amino acids. Germline trimming cut 5 bases from V and 6 bases from J; bases unmatched to any gene: 7. The CDR3 loop is CASSRDRVGYEKLFF. The CDR3 DNA is TGTGCCAGCTCAAGGGACAGGGTCGGATATGAAAAACTGTTTTTT.

The V gene is TRBV7-8, the J gene TRBJ2-1; D call uncertain. This CDR3 comprises 13 residues. Trimming pared 6 bases from V and 4 bases from J, leaving 10 bases between. Germline V gene sequence: CDR1 SGHVS, CDR2 FQNEAQ. In DNA form, the CDR3 reads TGTGCCAGCAGGCCGGGTGGGTACAATGAGCAGTTCTTC. The encoded protein is CASRPGGYNEQFF.

The rearrangement joins TRBV28 to TRBJ1-4; D gene ambiguous. The V gene's germline CDR1 is MDHEN and CDR2 SYDVKM. V lost 7 bases and J 5 bases, leaving 11 bases between the germline ends. This CDR3 has 13 amino acids. CDR3 nucleotides: TGTGCCAGCACCGGGGTTTGGAATGAAAAACTGTTTTTT. Its protein is CASTGVWNEKLFF. Variable domain in full (rest from reference TRBV28 and TRBJ1-4): DVKVTQSSRYLVKRTGEKVFLECVQDMDHENMFWYRQDPGLGLRLIYFSYDVKMKEKGDIPEGYSVSREKKERFSLILESASTNQTSMYLCASTGVWNEKLFFGSGTQLSVL.

V gene TRBV27 combines with J gene TRBJ1-5; tentative D call: TRBD1 (5 bases). Trimming shortened V by 5 bases and J by 4 bases, and 15 bases separated the two germline ends. The germline V gene encodes CDR1 MNHEY and CDR2 SMNVEV (reference sequence). CDR3 length equals 15 residues. The CDR3 DNA is TGTGCCAGCAGTCCAATAGGGGCTGGGAATCAGCCCCAGCATTTT. This sequence encodes CASSPIGAGNQPQHF.

The J gene is TRBJ2-2, the V gene TRBV9, with TRBD2 identical over 10 bases. The CDR3 length is 16 residues. CDR1 SGDLS and CDR2 YYNGEE come from the germline V gene. The V gene end was trimmed by 4 bases and the J gene end by 5 bases; junction bases not matched to a gene: 8. The CDR3 DNA reads as TGTGCCAGCAGCCCGAGCGGGAGGGCGAGGACCGGGGAGCTGTTTTTT. This codes for CASSPSGRARTGELFF.